These T cell receptor beta chains were read from a single sample in a study of cytomegalovirus exposure and HLA in healthy donors. Only in-frame clones appear in the TCRdb table, and some are missing; sequencing was by immunoSEQ multiplex PCR. The data hold fewer than 200,000 clones, with over 65% observed a single time. Sequencing was carried out using PBMCs. The origin of the receptors is a female donor in good health and CMV-seronegative. Both conserved end residues are part of each CDR3. Fields, in order: J gene, V gene, D gene, clone size, CDR3 protein, CDR3 DNA. The D gene is left open where the match is weak. Size is omitted from some rows. Given values are once, few, many or a class for expanded clones.

TRBJ2-6	TRBV6-1	-	-	CASSESVTGSSGANGLTF	TGTGCCAGCAGTGAATCGGTCACAGGGTCCTCTGGGGCCAACGGCCTGACTTTC
TRBJ1-5	TRBV2	-	-	CASSDGRSNQPQHF	TGTGCCAGCAGTGATGGCAGGAGCAATCAGCCCCAGCATTTT
TRBJ2-7	TRBV5-1	TRBD1	-	CASSPGTGLLYEQYF	TGCGCCAGCAGCCCGGGGACAGGGCTGCTCTACGAGCAGTACTTC
TRBJ1-2	TRBV28	-	few	CASSAQRGRHYGYTF	TGTGCCAGCAGTGCCCAACGGGGTAGGCACTATGGCTACACCTTC
TRBJ1-5	TRBV7-3	-	-	CASSWTAEEAQHF	TGTGCCAGCAGCTGGACAGCTGAGGAGGCCCAGCATTTT
TRBJ2-7	TRBV6-1	TRBD2	few	CASTGTTPYEQYF	TGTGCCAGTACCGGGACTACTCCCTACGAGCAGTACTTC
TRBJ2-1	TRBV2	-	few	CASSKEDGAYNEQFF	TGTGCCAGCAGTAAAGAGGACGGGGCCTACAATGAGCAGTTCTTC
TRBJ2-7	TRBV4-2	TRBD2	-	CASSFTGTSGDEQYF	TGTGCCAGCAGCTTTACCGGGACTAGCGGGGATGAGCAGTACTTC
TRBJ1-5	TRBV10-3	-	few	CAISESLGVQPQHF	TGTGCCATCAGTGAGTCGTTAGGAGTTCAGCCCCAGCATTTT
TRBJ1-4	TRBV7-8	-	-	CASSLGSGEKLFF	TGTGCCAGCAGCTTAGGTAGTGGTGAAAAACTGTTTTTT
TRBJ1-2	TRBV28	-	once	CASSSDILYGYTF	TGTGCCAGCAGTTCGGACATTTTATATGGCTACACCTTC
TRBJ2-1	TRBV7-9	-	-	CASSSPPSAEQFF	TGTGCCAGCAGCTCCCCTCCCAGCGCCGAGCAGTTCTTC
TRBJ2-7	TRBV5-6	TRBD1	-	CASSSWDSYYEQYF	TGTGCCAGCAGCTCCTGGGACAGCTACTACGAGCAGTACTTC
TRBJ1-2	TRBV6-5	-	-	CASSYGRSGYTF	TGTGCCAGCAGTTACGGGAGGTCTGGCTACACCTTC
TRBJ1-2	TRBV7-9	TRBD1	-	CASSLNDRGKGYTF	TGTGCCAGCAGCTTAAACGACAGGGGAAAGGGCTACACCTTC
TRBJ2-3	TRBV9	TRBD2	-	CASTVFGRGTDTQYF	TGTGCCAGCACCGTGTTCGGGCGGGGGACAGATACGCAGTATTTT
TRBJ1-1	TRBV6-5	TRBD1	-	CASSRPGTGVTEAFF	TGTGCCAGCAGTCGACCTGGGACAGGAGTCACTGAAGCTTTCTTT
TRBJ2-7	TRBV28	-	-	CASRSSANSYEQYF	TGTGCCAGCAGATCTAGCGCCAACTCCTACGAGCAGTACTTC
TRBJ1-1	TRBV27	TRBD1	-	CASSLTTGATEAFF	TGTGCCAGCAGTTTAACGACAGGGGCCACTGAAGCTTTCTTT
TRBJ1-3	TRBV5-1	TRBD1	once	CASSLTPGQGLSGNTIYF	TGCGCCAGCAGCTTAACGCCGGGACAGGGGCTCTCTGGAAACACCATATATTTT
TRBJ1-1	TRBV11-2	-	-	CASSLTRENTEAFF	TGTGCCAGCAGCTTAACCCGGGAGAACACTGAAGCTTTCTTT
TRBJ2-7	TRBV10-3	TRBD1	-	CATATGTGQYEQYF	TGTGCCACCGCCACCGGGACAGGCCAATACGAGCAGTACTTC
TRBJ1-2	TRBV7-8	-	-	CASRRGNYGYTF	TGTGCCAGCAGACGGGGTAACTATGGCTACACCTTC
TRBJ2-7	TRBV7-2	TRBD2	-	CASSLGERGTYEQYF	TGTGCCAGCAGCTTAGGGGAGCGGGGTACCTACGAGCAGTACTTC
TRBJ2-2	TRBV5-1	-	-	CASSSLQGNTGELFF	TGCGCCAGCAGCTCGCTCCAGGGTAACACCGGGGAGCTGTTTTTT
TRBJ1-6	TRBV6-1	TRBD1	few	CASTPQQGVNSPLHF	TGTGCCAGCACTCCCCAACAGGGGGTTAATTCACCCCTCCACTTT
TRBJ2-7	TRBV6-5	TRBD2	-	CASRQGLVGYEQYF	TGTGCCAGCAGGCAAGGACTAGTGGGCTACGAGCAGTACTTC
TRBJ2-2	TRBV6-6	TRBD2	-	CASSYRRGGSGELFF	TGTGCCAGCAGTTACAGGCGGGGGGGTAGTGGGGAGCTGTTTTTT
TRBJ2-2	TRBV6-1	-	once	CASVYTGELFF	TGTGCCAGCGTATACACCGGGGAGCTGTTTTTT
TRBJ1-1	TRBV5-1	-	once	CASREDPAMNTEAFF	TGCGCCAGCAGAGAGGATCCAGCCATGAACACTGAAGCTTTCTTT
TRBJ1-1	TRBV4-3	-	-	CASSQDTVPGEAFF	TGCGCCAGCAGCCAAGATACCGTTCCGGGGGAAGCTTTCTTT
TRBJ2-3	TRBV28	TRBD1	-	CASSPGQTYTDTQYF	TGTGCCAGCAGTCCGGGACAGACCTACACAGATACGCAGTATTTT
TRBJ1-2	TRBV7-8	-	-	CASSSYRNYGYTF	TGTGCCAGCAGCTCGTACAGGAACTATGGCTACACCTTC
TRBJ2-7	TRBV21-1	-	once	CASSKVKLAGAYEQYF	TGTGCCAGCAGCAAAGTAAAACTAGCGGGGGCCTACGAGCAGTACTTC
TRBJ2-1	TRBV5-4	-	-	CASSLAGGNEQFF	TGTGCCAGCAGCTTGGCCGGGGGTAATGAGCAGTTCTTC
TRBJ2-2	TRBV5-1	TRBD1	few	CASSLVQGDNMFRELFF	TGCGCCAGCAGCTTGGTGCAGGGGGATAATATGTTCCGGGAGCTGTTTTTT
TRBJ2-2	TRBV18	-	-	CASSPQKGAGELFF	TGTGCCAGCTCACCTCAGAAGGGGGCCGGGGAGCTGTTTTTT
TRBJ1-2	TRBV5-6	-	-	CASSLAGVNYGYTF	TGTGCCAGCAGCTTGGCAGGGGTTAACTATGGCTACACCTTC
TRBJ2-5	TRBV7-2	-	-	CASSVAFGETQYF	TGTGCCAGCAGCGTGGCCTTTGGAGAGACCCAGTACTTC
TRBJ2-3	TRBV6-1	TRBD2	once	CASSRLAGGSDTQYF	TGTGCCAGCAGTCGACTAGCGGGAGGGTCAGATACGCAGTATTTT
TRBJ2-6	TRBV11-2	-	-	CASSVVGGALWRRANVLTF	TGTGCCAGCAGCGTGGTGGGGGGGGCCCTCTGGCGAAGGGCCAACGTCCTGACTTTC